This is a list of T cell receptor beta chains from one sample in a study of beta chain features in type 1 diabetes. Data came from immunoSEQ multiplex PCR; TCRdb stores just in-frame clones and leaves some out. The sample includes 100,000 to 150,000 clones, 17% seen only once; the top ten take 2% to 3%. Material for sequencing was central memory CD4+ T cells from blood. Receptors were obtained from a man aged 18 to 30 with type 1 diabetes. CDR3s include the opening cysteine and the closing phenylalanine or tryptophan. D genes are given only for firm matches. Part of the rows lack a size; the others show once, few, many or a class for expanded clones.

v_call,d_call,clone_size,j_call,cdr3_nt,cdr3_aa
TRBV27,TRBD2,few,TRBJ2-7,TGTGCCAGCAGACTAGCGGCTACCTACGAGCAGTACTTC,CASRLAATYEQYF
TRBV19,-,few,TRBJ2-1,TGTGCCACTCGCGGTTACAATGAGCAGTTCTTC,CATRGYNEQFF
TRBV30,TRBD2,few,TRBJ2-1,TGTGCCTGGAATAAAGGACTAGCGGGAAGTGAGCAGTTCTTC,CAWNKGLAGSEQFF
TRBV6-6,-,-,TRBJ1-1,TGTGCCAGCAGTTACTCGAGAGGTGAAGCTTTCTTT,CASSYSRGEAFF
TRBV6-5,-,-,TRBJ1-1,TGTGCCAGCAGTTCCCCGAGGGTCACTGAAGCTTTCTTT,CASSSPRVTEAFF
TRBV29-1,TRBD1,many,TRBJ2-7,TGCAGCGTGAATCCGGGACAGGGGATCAACGAGCAGTACTTC,CSVNPGQGINEQYF
TRBV29-1,TRBD1,few,TRBJ1-4,TGCAGCGTTTGGCAACCCGGGACAGCTAATGAAAAACTGTTTTTT,CSVWQPGTANEKLFF
TRBV6-5,TRBD2,-,TRBJ2-7,TGTGCCAGCGCGAGCGGGGCGGACTACGAGCAGTACTTC,CASASGADYEQYF
TRBV16,TRBD2,few,TRBJ2-7,TGTGCCAGCAACCCGAGACTAGCATCGAGGGAGCAGTACTTC,CASNPRLASREQYF
TRBV11-2,-,-,TRBJ2-7,TGTGCCAGCAGCTCGGCTAATGCGGGCTACGAGCAGTACTTC,CASSSANAGYEQYF